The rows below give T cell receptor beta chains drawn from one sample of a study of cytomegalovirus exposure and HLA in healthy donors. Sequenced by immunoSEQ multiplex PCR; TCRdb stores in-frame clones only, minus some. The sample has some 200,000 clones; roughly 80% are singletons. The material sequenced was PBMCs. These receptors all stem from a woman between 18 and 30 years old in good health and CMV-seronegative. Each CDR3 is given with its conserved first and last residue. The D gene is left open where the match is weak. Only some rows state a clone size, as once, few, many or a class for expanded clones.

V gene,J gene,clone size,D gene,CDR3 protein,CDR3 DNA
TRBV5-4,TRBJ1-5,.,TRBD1,CASSFKTGFSDNQPQHF,TGTGCCAGCAGCTTCAAGACAGGGTTTAGTGACAATCAGCCCCAGCATTTT
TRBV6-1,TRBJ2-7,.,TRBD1,CASSPGQGQYEQYF,TGTGCCAGCAGCCCGGGACAGGGACAATACGAGCAGTACTTC
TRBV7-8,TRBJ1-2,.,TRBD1,CASSLWAGTGQGAGGYTF,TGTGCCAGCAGCTTATGGGCGGGAACGGGACAGGGAGCGGGAGGCTACACCTTC
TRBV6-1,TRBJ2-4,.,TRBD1,CASSELEGANPKNIQYF,TGTGCCAGCAGTGAACTAGAGGGGGCGAACCCCAAAAACATTCAGTACTTC
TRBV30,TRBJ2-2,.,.,CAWTGGTGELFF,TGTGCCTGGACAGGGGGGACCGGGGAGCTGTTTTTT
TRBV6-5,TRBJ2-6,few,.,CASSRRSGANVLTF,TGTGCCAGCAGTCGGAGATCTGGGGCCAACGTCCTGACTTTC
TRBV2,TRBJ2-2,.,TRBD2,CASSVGGRTGGELFF,TGTGCCAGCAGTGTGGGCGGGAGAACGGGCGGGGAGCTGTTTTTT
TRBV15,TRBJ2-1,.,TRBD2,CATSRDGGLAGASYNEQFF,TGTGCCACCAGCAGAGATGGTGGGCTAGCGGGAGCTTCTTACAATGAGCAGTTCTTC
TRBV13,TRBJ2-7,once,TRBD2,CASSYGLAVYEQYF,TGTGCCAGCAGCTACGGACTAGCGGTCTACGAGCAGTACTTC
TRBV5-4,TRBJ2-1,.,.,CASSFQAGSYNEQFF,TGTGCCAGCAGCTTCCAAGCGGGCTCCTACAATGAGCAGTTCTTC
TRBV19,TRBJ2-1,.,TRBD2,CASSIDLAGTYNEQFF,TGTGCCAGTAGTATAGATCTAGCGGGGACCTACAATGAGCAGTTCTTC
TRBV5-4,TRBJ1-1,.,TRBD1,CASSVDRANTEAFF,TGTGCCAGCAGCGTCGACAGGGCCAACACTGAAGCTTTCTTT
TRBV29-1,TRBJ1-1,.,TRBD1,CSARDRGFNTEAFF,TGCAGCGCCCGGGACAGGGGATTTAACACTGAAGCTTTCTTT
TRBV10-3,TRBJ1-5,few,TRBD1,CAARQGAGQPQHF,TGTGCCGCAAGACAGGGGGCCGGACAGCCCCAGCATTTT
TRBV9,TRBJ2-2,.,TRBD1,CASSARDRGRKGNTGELFF,TGTGCCAGCAGCGCGCGGGACAGGGGGCGGAAGGGGAACACCGGGGAGCTGTTTTTT
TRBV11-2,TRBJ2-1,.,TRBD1,CASSRDRSSYNEQFF,TGTGCCAGCAGCCGGGACAGGAGCTCCTACAATGAGCAGTTCTTC
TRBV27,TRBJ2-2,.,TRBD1,CASSWDRGRGVGELFF,TGTGCCAGCAGTTGGGACAGGGGGCGGGGGGTCGGGGAGCTGTTTTTT
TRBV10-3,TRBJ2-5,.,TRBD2,CAISESRGGAQTQYF,TGTGCCATCAGTGAGTCTCGGGGGGGGGCGCAGACCCAGTACTTC
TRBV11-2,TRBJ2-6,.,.,CASSLLGSGANVLTF,TGTGCCAGCAGCCTACTAGGATCTGGGGCCAACGTCCTGACTTTC
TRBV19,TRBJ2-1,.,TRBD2,CASSLAGSYNEQFF,TGTGCCAGTAGTCTAGCGGGCTCCTACAATGAGCAGTTCTTC
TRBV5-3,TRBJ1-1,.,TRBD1,CARSLMDRDTEAFF,TGTGCCAGAAGCCTTATGGACAGGGACACTGAAGCTTTCTTT
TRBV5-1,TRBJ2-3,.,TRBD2,CASSPRLAGGTDTQYF,TGCGCCAGCAGCCCCCGACTAGCGGGAGGCACAGATACGCAGTATTTT
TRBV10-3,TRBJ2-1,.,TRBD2,CAIRLAGGDGKEQFF,TGTGCCATCAGACTAGCGGGAGGGGATGGGAAAGAGCAGTTCTTC
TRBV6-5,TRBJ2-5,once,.,CASSHLAGQETQYF,TGTGCCAGCAGCCACTTGGCGGGCCAAGAGACCCAGTACTTC
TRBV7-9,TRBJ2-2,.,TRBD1,CASSFRDRVTGELFF,TGTGCCAGCAGCTTCCGGGACAGGGTCACCGGGGAGCTGTTTTTT
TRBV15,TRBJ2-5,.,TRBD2,CATSREGLAGEAFQETQYF,TGTGCCACCAGCAGAGAGGGATTAGCGGGAGAGGCCTTCCAAGAGACCCAGTACTTC
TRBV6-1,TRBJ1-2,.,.,CASSPTQNYGYTF,TGTGCCAGCAGCCCAACACAGAACTATGGCTACACCTTC
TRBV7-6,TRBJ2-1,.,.,CASSSRGTGGPSNEQFF,TGTGCCAGCAGCTCCCGGGGGACTGGCGGCCCCTCCAATGAGCAGTTCTTC
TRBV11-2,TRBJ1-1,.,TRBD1,CASRSRTGATEAFF,TGTGCCAGCAGATCTCGGACAGGCGCCACTGAAGCTTTCTTT
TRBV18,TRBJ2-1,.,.,CASSPTGPPGEQFF,TGTGCCAGCTCACCCACCGGCCCCCCAGGGGAGCAGTTCTTC
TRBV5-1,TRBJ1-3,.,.,CASSLVAGTGNTIYF,TGCGCCAGCAGCTTGGTAGCAGGGACTGGAAACACCATATATTTT
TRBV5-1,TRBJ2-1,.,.,CASSIRDTECNEQFF,TGCGCCAGCAGCATCCGGGACACAGAGTGCAATGAGCAGTTCTTC
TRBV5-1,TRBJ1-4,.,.,CASSLVLAPGGGEKLFF,TGCGCCAGCAGCTTGGTGTTGGCCCCGGGGGGGGGCGAAAAACTGTTTTTT
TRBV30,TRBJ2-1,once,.,CAWSDLGGEQFF,TGTGCCTGGAGTGATTTGGGGGGTGAGCAGTTCTTC
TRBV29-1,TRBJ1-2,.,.,CSVVTQFGYTF,TGCAGCGTTGTCACCCAGTTTGGCTACACCTTC
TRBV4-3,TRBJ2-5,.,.,CASSQSGIPTLETQETQYF,TGCGCCAGCAGCCAGAGCGGTATCCCAACGCTCGAAACACAAGAGACCCAGTACTTC
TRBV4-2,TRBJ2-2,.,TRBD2,CASSHQAGGSTGELFF,TGTGCCAGCAGCCACCAAGCGGGAGGCAGCACCGGGGAGCTGTTTTTT
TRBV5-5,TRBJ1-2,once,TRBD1,CASSPGQGEYGYTF,TGTGCCAGCAGCCCAGGGCAGGGGGAGTATGGCTACACCTTC
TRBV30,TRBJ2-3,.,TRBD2,CAWSGVASGYTDTQYF,TGTGCCTGGAGTGGGGTGGCTAGCGGATACACAGATACGCAGTATTTT
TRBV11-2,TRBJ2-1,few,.,CASSLFGRGPYNEQFF,TGTGCCAGCAGCTTATTTGGCAGGGGCCCCTACAATGAGCAGTTCTTC
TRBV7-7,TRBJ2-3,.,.,CASSHTSTDTQYF,TGTGCCAGCAGCCATACTAGCACAGATACGCAGTATTTT
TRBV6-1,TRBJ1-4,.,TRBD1,CASSGTVDNEKLFF,TGTGCCAGCAGCGGGACAGTGGATAATGAAAAACTGTTTTTT
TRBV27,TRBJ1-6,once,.,CASSHIEGLFNSPLHF,TGTGCCAGCAGCCATATAGAGGGACTTTTTAATTCACCCCTCCACTTT
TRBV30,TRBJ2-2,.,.,CAWSLGNTGELFF,TGTGCCTGGAGCCTAGGGAACACCGGGGAGCTGTTTTTT
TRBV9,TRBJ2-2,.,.,CASSVDGQTGELFF,TGTGCCAGCAGCGTAGATGGACAGACCGGGGAGCTGTTTTTT
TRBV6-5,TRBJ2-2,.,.,CASSYSTNTGELFF,TGTGCCAGCAGTTACTCGACTAACACCGGGGAGCTGTTTTTT
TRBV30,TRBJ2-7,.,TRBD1,CAWSVQGLYEQYF,TGTGCCTGGAGTGTACAGGGGTTGTACGAGCAGTACTTC
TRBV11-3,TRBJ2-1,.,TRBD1,CASSFGTGWDNEQFF,TGTGCCAGCAGCTTTGGGACAGGGTGGGACAATGAGCAGTTCTTC
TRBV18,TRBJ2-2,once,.,CASSPREHGVIGELFF,TGTGCCAGCTCACCAAGGGAGCACGGCGTCATCGGGGAGCTGTTTTTT
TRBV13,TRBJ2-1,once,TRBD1,CASSTTGTGRQSSYNEQFF,TGTGCCAGCAGCACCACCGGGACAGGGAGACAGAGTTCCTACAATGAGCAGTTCTTC
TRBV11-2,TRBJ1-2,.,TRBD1,CASSVTGAAGGYTF,TGTGCCAGCAGCGTGACAGGGGCCGCAGGTGGCTACACCTTC